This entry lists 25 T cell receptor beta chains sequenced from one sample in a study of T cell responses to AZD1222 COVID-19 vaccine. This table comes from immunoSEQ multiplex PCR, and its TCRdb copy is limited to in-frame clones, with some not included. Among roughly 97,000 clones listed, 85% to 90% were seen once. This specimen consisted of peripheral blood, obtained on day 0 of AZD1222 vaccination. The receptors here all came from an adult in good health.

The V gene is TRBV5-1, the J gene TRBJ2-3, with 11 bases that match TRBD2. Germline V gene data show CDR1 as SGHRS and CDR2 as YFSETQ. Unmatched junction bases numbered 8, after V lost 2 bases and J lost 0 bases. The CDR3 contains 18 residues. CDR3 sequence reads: CASSFPSGGPYSTDTQYF. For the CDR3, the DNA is TGCGCCAGCAGCTTCCCTAGCGGGGGGCCGTATAGCACAGATACGCAGTATTTT.

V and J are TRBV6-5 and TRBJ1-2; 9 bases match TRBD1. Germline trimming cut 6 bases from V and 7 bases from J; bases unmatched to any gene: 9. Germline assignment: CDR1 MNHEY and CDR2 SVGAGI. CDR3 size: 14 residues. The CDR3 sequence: CASSSSGQGGGYTF. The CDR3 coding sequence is TGTGCCAGCAGCTCCTCGGGACAGGGAGGTGGCTACACCTTC.

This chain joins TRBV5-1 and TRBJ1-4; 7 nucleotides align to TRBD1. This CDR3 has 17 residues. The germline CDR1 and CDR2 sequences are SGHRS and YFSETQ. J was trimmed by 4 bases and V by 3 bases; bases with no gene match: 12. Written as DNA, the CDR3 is TGCGCCAGCAGCTCTCTCCCATCGACAGGGCTTAATGAAAAACTGTTTTTT. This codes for CASSSLPSTGLNEKLFF.

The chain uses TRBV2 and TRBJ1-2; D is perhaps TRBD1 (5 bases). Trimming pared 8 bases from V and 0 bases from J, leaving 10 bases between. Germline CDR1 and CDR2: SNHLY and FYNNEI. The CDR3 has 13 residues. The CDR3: CASRRVTNYGYTF. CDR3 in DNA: TGTGCCAGCCGCAGGGTAACTAACTATGGCTACACCTTC.

CDR3 bases: TGTGCCAGCAGCCATTTGGGCGGAGCTTTCTTT. It is translated as CASSHLGGAFF. The chain uses TRBV3-1 (or the pseudogene TRBV3-2) and TRBJ1-1; D remains ambiguous. Deletions cut 3 bases from V and 10 bases from J, with 9 bases between. Germline CDR1 LGHDT, CDR2 YNNKEL (reference sequence). The CDR3 extends over 11 amino acids.

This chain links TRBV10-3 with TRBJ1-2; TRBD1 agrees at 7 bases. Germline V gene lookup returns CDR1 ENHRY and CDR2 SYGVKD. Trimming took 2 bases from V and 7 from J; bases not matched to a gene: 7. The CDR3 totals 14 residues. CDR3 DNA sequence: TGTGCCATCAGTGAGCGGCAGGGGGAAGGTGGCTACACCTTC. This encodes CAISERQGEGGYTF.

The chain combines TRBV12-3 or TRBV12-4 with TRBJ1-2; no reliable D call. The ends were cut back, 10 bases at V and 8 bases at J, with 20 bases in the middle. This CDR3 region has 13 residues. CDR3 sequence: CATPSKEGRGYTF. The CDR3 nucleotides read TGTGCCACCCCCTCGAAGGAGGGAAGAGGCTACACCTTC.

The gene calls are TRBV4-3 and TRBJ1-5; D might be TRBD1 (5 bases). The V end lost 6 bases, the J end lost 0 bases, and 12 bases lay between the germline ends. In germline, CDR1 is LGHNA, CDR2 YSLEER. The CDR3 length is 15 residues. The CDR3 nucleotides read TGCGCCAGCAGTATGGGGGTGAATAGCAATCAGCCCCAGCATTTT. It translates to CASSMGVNSNQPQHF.

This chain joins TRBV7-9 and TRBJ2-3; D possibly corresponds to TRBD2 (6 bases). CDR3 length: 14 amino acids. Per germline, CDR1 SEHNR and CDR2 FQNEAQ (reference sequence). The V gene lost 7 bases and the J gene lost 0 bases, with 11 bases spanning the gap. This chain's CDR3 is CASIWRASTDTQYF. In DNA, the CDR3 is TGTGCCAGCATTTGGAGGGCTAGCACAGATACGCAGTATTTT.

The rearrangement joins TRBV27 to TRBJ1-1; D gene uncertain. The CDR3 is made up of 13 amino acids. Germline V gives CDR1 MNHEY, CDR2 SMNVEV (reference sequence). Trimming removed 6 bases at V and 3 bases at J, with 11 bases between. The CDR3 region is CASSLNRDTEAFF. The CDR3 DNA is TGTGCCAGCAGCCTTAATAGGGACACTGAAGCTTTCTTT.

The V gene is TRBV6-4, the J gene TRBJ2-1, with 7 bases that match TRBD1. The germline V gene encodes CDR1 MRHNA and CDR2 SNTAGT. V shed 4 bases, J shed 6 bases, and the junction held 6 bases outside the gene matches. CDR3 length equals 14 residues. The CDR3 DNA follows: TGTGCCAGCAGTGCTCAGGGGGAGAGCAATGAGCAGTTCTTC. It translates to CASSAQGESNEQFF.

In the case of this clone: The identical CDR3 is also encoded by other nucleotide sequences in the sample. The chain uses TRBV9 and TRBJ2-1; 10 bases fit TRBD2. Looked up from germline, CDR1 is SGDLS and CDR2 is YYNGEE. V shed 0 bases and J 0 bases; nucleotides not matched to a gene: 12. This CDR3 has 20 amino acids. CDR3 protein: CASSVGKAGGSTNSYNEQFF. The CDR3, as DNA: TGTGCCAGCAGCGTAGGGAAAGCGGGAGGGTCCACTAACTCCTACAATGAGCAGTTCTTC.

CDR3 coding DNA: TGTGCCAGCAGTTTTCTGGACAGTAGCTATGGCTACACCTTC. Translation gives CASSFLDSSYGYTF. This rearrangement joins TRBV28 to TRBJ1-2; the D gene is possibly TRBD1 (6 bases). The V end was cut by 3 bases, the J end by 4 bases, with 12 bases between. In germline, CDR1 is MDHEN, CDR2 SYDVKM. The CDR3 totals 14 residues.

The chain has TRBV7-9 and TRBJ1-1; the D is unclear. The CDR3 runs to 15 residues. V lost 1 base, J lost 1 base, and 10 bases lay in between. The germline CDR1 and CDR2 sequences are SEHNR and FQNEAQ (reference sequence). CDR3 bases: TGTGCCAGCAGCTTAGGTGTCAGCACGAACACTGAAGCTTTCTTT. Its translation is CASSLGVSTNTEAFF.

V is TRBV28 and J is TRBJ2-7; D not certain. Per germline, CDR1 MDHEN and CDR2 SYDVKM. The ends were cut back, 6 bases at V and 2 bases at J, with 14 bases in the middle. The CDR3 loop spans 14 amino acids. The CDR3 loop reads CASRGSAVTYEQYF. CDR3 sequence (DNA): TGTGCCAGCAGGGGATCGGCGGTTACCTACGAGCAGTACTTC.

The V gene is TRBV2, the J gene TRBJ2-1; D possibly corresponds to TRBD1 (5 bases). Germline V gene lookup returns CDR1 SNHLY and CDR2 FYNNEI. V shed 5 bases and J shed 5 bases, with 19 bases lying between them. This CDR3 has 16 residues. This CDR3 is CASSPQPLGEDNEQFF. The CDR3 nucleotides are TGTGCCAGCAGTCCCCAGCCCCTAGGGGAAGACAATGAGCAGTTCTTC.

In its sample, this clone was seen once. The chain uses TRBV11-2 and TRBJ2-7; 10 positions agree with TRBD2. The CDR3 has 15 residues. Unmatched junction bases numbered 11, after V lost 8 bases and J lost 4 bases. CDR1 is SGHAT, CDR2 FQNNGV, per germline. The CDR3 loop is CASGGGPSGSYEQYF. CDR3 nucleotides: TGTGCCAGCGGGGGCGGGCCTAGCGGGAGTTACGAGCAGTACTTC.

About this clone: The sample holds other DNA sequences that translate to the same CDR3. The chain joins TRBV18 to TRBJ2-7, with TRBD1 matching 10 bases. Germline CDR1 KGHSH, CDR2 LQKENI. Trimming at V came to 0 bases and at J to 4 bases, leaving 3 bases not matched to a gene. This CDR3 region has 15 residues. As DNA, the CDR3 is TGTGCCAGCTCACCACCGGGACAGGGGAGTTACGAGCAGTACTTC. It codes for CASSPPGQGSYEQYF.

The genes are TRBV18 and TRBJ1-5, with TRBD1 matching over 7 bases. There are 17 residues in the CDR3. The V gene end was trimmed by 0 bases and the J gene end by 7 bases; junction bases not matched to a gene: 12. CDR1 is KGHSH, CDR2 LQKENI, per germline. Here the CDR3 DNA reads TGTGCCAGCTCACCACCGACCGCCGACAGGGTCGGACAGCCCCAGCATTTT. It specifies CASSPPTADRVGQPQHF.

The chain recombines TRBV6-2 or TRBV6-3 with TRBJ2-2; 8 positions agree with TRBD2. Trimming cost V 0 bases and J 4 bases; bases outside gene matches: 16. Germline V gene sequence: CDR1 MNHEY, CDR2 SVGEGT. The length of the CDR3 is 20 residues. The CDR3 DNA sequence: TGTGCCAGCAGTTACTCCGCCCGTGTGGAAGCGGGAGTTCGCACCGGGGAGCTGTTTTTT. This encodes CASSYSARVEAGVRTGELFF.

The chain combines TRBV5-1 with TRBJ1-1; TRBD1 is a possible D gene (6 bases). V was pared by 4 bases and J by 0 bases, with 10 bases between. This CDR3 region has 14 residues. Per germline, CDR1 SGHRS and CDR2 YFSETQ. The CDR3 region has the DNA TGCGCCAGCAGCATGGGACACCTGAACACTGAAGCTTTCTTT. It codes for CASSMGHLNTEAFF.

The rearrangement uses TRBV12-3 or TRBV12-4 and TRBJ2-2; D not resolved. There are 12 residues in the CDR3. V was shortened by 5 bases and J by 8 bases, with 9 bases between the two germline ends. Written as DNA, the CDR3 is TGTGCCAGCAGTAAGGGTGTTGGGGAGCTGTTTTTT. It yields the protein CASSKGVGELFF.

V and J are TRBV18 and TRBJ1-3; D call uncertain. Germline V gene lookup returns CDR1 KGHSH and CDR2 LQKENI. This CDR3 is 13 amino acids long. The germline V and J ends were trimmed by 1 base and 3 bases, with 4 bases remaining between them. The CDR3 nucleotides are TGTGCCAGCTCACCACAGGGTGGAAACACCATATATTTT. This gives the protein CASSPQGGNTIYF. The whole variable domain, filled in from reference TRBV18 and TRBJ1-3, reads NAGVMQNPRHLVRRRGQEARLRCSPMKGHSHVYWYRQLPEEGLKFMVYLQKENIIDESGMPKERFSAEFPKEGPSILRIQQVVRGDSAAYFCASSPQGGNTIYFGEGSWLTVV.

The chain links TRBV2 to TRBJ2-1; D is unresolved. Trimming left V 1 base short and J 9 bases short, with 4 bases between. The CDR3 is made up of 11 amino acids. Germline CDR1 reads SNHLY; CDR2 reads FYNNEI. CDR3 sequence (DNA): TGTGCCAGCAGTGAAGGGGTTGAGCAGTTCTTC. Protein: CASSEGVEQFF.

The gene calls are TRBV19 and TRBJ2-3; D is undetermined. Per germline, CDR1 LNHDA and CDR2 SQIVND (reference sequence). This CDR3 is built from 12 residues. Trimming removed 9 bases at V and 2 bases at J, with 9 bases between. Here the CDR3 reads CASGSYTDTQYF. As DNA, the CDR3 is TGTGCCAGCGGGTCCTACACAGATACGCAGTATTTT.